This entry lists 8 T cell receptor beta chains sequenced from one sample in a study of T cell repertoires in cytomegalovirus infection. TCRdb analysed the reads with MiXCR anew, one entry per CDR3 protein. The data contain 290,000 or so distinct CDR3 sequences, approximately 10% of them singletons. What was sequenced was PBMCs. All receptors come from a human donor in good health (CMV status not recorded). Some clones in this sample may be carry-over from other donors' samples.

Ten or more counts support this clonotype. V and J are TRBV29-1 and TRBJ2-1, with a tentative D call TRBD2 (5 bases). The CDR3 contains 14 residues. Trimming left V 4 bases short and J 8 bases short, with 18 bases between. Germline CDR1 and CDR2: SQVTM and ANQGSEA. CDR3 nucleotide sequence: TGCAGCGTTGCAAAGTTATCAACCGGGGATGAGCAGTTCTTC. Its protein is CSVAKLSTGDEQFF.

This clonotype was recorded many times. The chain links TRBV7-6 to TRBJ2-7; D ambiguous. This CDR3 has 9 residues. V was clipped by 1 base and J by 12 bases, with 4 bases between them. CDR1 is SGHVS, CDR2 FNYEAQ, per germline. In nucleotides, the CDR3 is TGTGCCAGCAGCTTAGGTCCGTACGTC. This sequence encodes CASSLGPYV.

This clonotype showed up many times. The CDR3 DNA sequence: TGTGCCACCAGCAGGAGGGGGAACTCCTACAATGAGCAGTTCTTC. Protein sequence: CATSRRGNSYNEQFF. J is TRBJ2-1 and V is TRBV15; maybe TRBD1 (6 bases). The CDR3 extends over 15 amino acids. The V and J ends lost 3 bases and 0 bases respectively, with 9 bases between them. Germline V gives CDR1 LNHNV, CDR2 YYDKDF (reference sequence).

This clonotype was found a few times. The rearrangement joins TRBV29-1 to TRBJ2-3; D call uncertain. Trimming shortened V by 7 bases and J by 7 bases, and 9 bases separated the two germline ends. CDR3 length: 10 residues. CDR1 is SQVTM, CDR2 ANQGSEA, per germline. The CDR3 reads CSGIRNTQYF. As DNA, the CDR3 is TGCAGCGGTATTCGAAATACGCAGTATTTT.

This clonotype occurred many times. The genes are TRBV7-2 and TRBJ2-1, with D possibly being TRBD1 or TRBD2 (5 bases each). V was shortened by 2 bases and J by 7 bases, with 12 bases between the two germline ends. Germline assignment: CDR1 SGHTA and CDR2 FQGNSA. The CDR3 extends over 14 amino acids. In DNA, the CDR3 is TGTGCCAGCAGCTTAACCGGGGCCGCGAATGAGCAGTTCTTC. It encodes CASSLTGAANEQFF. Variable domain in full (rest from reference TRBV7-2 and TRBJ2-1): GAGVSQSPSNKVTEKGKDVELRCDPISGHTALYWYRQSLGQGLEFLIYFQGNSAPDKSGLPSDRFSAERTGGSVSTLTIQRTQQEDSAVYLCASSLTGAANEQFFGPGTRLTVL.

The table lists this clonotype with many counts. The V call is TRBV20-1, the J call TRBJ2-1; a weak D match, TRBD1 (7 bases). Trimming shortened V by 0 bases and J by 8 bases, and 20 bases separated the two germline ends. CDR1 is DFQATT, CDR2 SNEGSKA, per germline (reference sequence). This CDR3 comprises 16 residues. In DNA, the CDR3 is TGCAGTGCTAGAGATCCTGTCAGGGGGGTTTTCGATGAGCAGTTCTTC. Translating gives CSARDPVRGVFDEQFF.

This chain joins TRBV2 and TRBJ2-7, with a weak D call TRBD1 (5 bases). The germline V gene encodes CDR1 SNHLY and CDR2 FYNNEI. This CDR3 is 14 amino acids long. Trimming stripped 7 bases from V and 0 bases from J, with 13 bases between. Here the CDR3 reads CASNLDTYSYEQYF. The CDR3 coding sequence is TGTGCCAGCAATTTGGACACTTACTCCTACGAGCAGTACTTC.

This clonotype was picked up a small number of times. The chain links TRBV29-1 to TRBJ1-1; possibly TRBD1 for D (6 bases). In germline, CDR1 is SQVTM, CDR2 ANQGSEA. Trimming took 6 bases from V and 3 from J, leaving 14 bases between them. This CDR3 is built from 13 residues. The CDR3 protein is CSVAQGGDTEAFF. Written as DNA, the CDR3 is TGCAGCGTGGCACAGGGCGGGGACACTGAAGCTTTCTTT.